The 5 T cell receptor beta chains below all came from one sample that was sequenced in a study of sequential checkpoint blockade in melanoma. Sample treatment: randomized to nivolumab then ipilimumab (arm A) or the reverse (arm B). Clones were sequenced by immunoSEQ multiplex PCR, and TCRdb holds only the in-frame ones, with some missing. This table holds 20,000 or so clones, around two thirds found once. The source was CD8+ T cells sorted from blood (inferred from file names), collected from a patient given nivolumab and ipilimumab in sequence. The receptors shown here come from a human donor with melanoma.

This clone was detected a few times. The chain employs TRBV6-4 and TRBJ2-3, with D possibly TRBD2 on 6 matching bases. This CDR3 spans 13 amino acids. Germline V lookup: CDR1 MRHNA, CDR2 SNTAGT. Trimming removed 5 bases from V and 2 bases from J, with 8 bases in between. The CDR3 region is CASSTGDTDTQYF. The CDR3 coding sequence is TGTGCCAGCAGTACGGGAGACACAGATACGCAGTATTTT.

This clone appeared a few times. V gene TRBV10-1 combines with J gene TRBJ1-4; D gene uncertain. The CDR3 runs to 13 residues. Looked up from germline, CDR1 is WNHNN and CDR2 is SYGVQD (reference sequence). V was cut by 3 bases and J by 10 bases, with 12 bases left in between. DNA of the CDR3: TGCGCCAGCAGTGATGGGCCCGTGGGAAAACTGTTTTTT. This gives the protein CASSDGPVGKLFF.

The chain carries TRBV4-3 and TRBJ2-1, with 16 bases identical to TRBD2. V lost 4 bases and J lost 7; bases outside the gene matches: 16. Germline CDR1 is LGHNA and CDR2 is YSLEER. The CDR3 has 20 amino acids. The CDR3 DNA reads as TGCGCCAGCAGCCCAGCACTCGGGACTAGCGGGGGGGCGGTGAATAATGAGCAGTTCTTC. It specifies CASSPALGTSGGAVNNEQFF.

CDR3 in amino acids: CASSPVFSDRDETDGYTF. CDR3 DNA: TGTGCCAGCAGCCCCGTTTTCTCAGACAGGGACGAGACGGATGGCTACACCTTC. This chain joins TRBV7-2 and TRBJ1-2, with 7 bases that match TRBD1. The CDR3 consists of 18 residues. Germline CDR1 SGHTA, CDR2 FQGNSA. V shed 5 bases and J 6 bases; nucleotides not matched to a gene: 21.

Details on this clone: At the DNA level, this CDR3 is encoded by other sequences in the same sample as well. The chain uses TRBV7-9 and TRBJ2-5, with D possibly being TRBD2 (6 bases). The CDR3 length is 14 residues. V lost 2 bases and J lost 4, with 11 bases in between. CDR1 is SEHNR and CDR2 is FQNEAQ in the germline V gene (reference sequence). Here the CDR3 reads CASSLRLRGETQYF. The CDR3 coding sequence is TGTGCCAGCAGCTTAAGGTTGCGGGGAGAGACCCAGTACTTC.